This T cell receptor (beta chain) derives from a study of T-cell memory formation after mild COVID-19 (dated by TCRdb to about 2021). With respect to the entire study: TCR sequence clusters from the two donors were largely donor specific. T-cell clones expanding and contracting after mild COVID-19 in a couple of donors were tracked by longitudinal TCRalpha and TCRbeta repertoire sequencing. The cohort was made up of two young adult volunteers, one female and one male, who were previously healthy. Beyond this particular receptor, the publication reports: Contracting CD4+ clones turned up mainly in the CM and EM memory subsets, whereas EMRA was where CD8+ clones were enriched. Balanced CD4/CD8 phenotypes were observed for clones contracting from day 15 to 85, whereas a bias towards CD4+ was observed for a second wave of clones expanding from day 15 to 37. Only two mild cases were covered in the study, and larger cohorts including severe cases with pre-infection samples were considered necessary. Some responding clones were detected in pre-infection memory, which suggested that pre-existing cross-reactive memory T cells had joined the SARS-CoV-2 response. SARS-CoV-2 specificity of the second-wave clones peaking on day 37 was not confirmed.

These reads were obtained on an Illumina NovaSeq 6000. TCRalpha and TCRbeta cDNA libraries were built by 5'RACE with constant-segment primers, adding sample barcodes and unique molecular identifiers. Trizol reagent was used to extract RNA from every sample. Amplification of the libraries took two PCR steps, and the second step added a second sample barcode plus Illumina TruSeq adapters. Libraries were sequenced on an Illumina NovaSeq with 2 x 150 bp paired-end reads. As for how the authors treated the data: Demultiplexing of reads and collapsing into UMI-guided consensus sequences were performed with migec v1.2.7. Using mixcr v2.1.11, UMI consensuses were aligned to TRA and TRB V and J templates and then assembled into clonotypes. Clonotypes were classified as expanded or contracted when called significant by both edgeR and NoisET, with noise models trained on biological replicates. For edgeR calls, a false discovery rate-adjusted p below 0.01 and a log2 fold-change threshold of 1 were applied. As an exploratory analysis of dynamics, PCA with hierarchical clustering was applied to max-normalized trajectories of the 1000 most abundant clonotypes. Each responding clone was given a CD4 or CD8 phenotype based on the CD4+ and CD8+ repertoires, which had been sequenced separately. The raw public reads went through TCRdb reprocessing: fastp at Q25, MiXCR clone calling, in-frame beta chains kept. Entries are consolidated by CDR3 protein sequence, retaining the most common genes and DNA. These V and J calls derive from TCRdb rather than the authors' analysis. In this sample the table shows 250,000 to 350,000 distinct CDR3 sequences, around 15% of which occur a single time. The ten largest make up roughly 24% of the sample.

As concerns this clonotype: Its specific antigen is unknown. Base qualities are not at hand, and no much larger clone is one base apart.

Ficoll-Paque density gradient centrifugation was used to isolate PBMCs. In the germline V gene, CDR1 corresponds to MGHRA and CDR2 to YSYEKL. Clipping removes 2 bases from V and 3 bases from J, with 3 as the unmatched junction base count. Measured from the cysteine to the phenylalanine, the CDR3 is 15 residues long. The CDR3 DNA has 45 bases and is translated from base 1. The V and J genes are TRBV4-1 and TRBJ1-4, with 7 bases aligning to TRBD1. The source is a young man who had mild COVID-19 (a few samples of this study predate the infection). The sample titles of this study are shuffled in the database, so cell type and time point are left out; the donor was told from shared clones. The sample was PBMCs or a T cell subset sorted from them (not recorded which). In nucleotides, the sequence is TGCGCCAGCAGCCAACCCACAGGGGCTAATGAAAAACTGTTTTTT. The translation is CASSQPTGANEKLFF.